This T cell receptor beta chain was found in a study of identical twins. General study points: Cross-sectional statistical analysis, not tracking of the same donors, underpinned the conclusions.

The table lists this clonotype with many counts. Its target is unknown. There were only healthy Caucasians among the donors. CDR3 length equals 15 residues. CDR1 is SGHKS and CDR2 is YYEKEE in the germline V gene (reference sequence). J was trimmed by 3 bases and V by 4 bases; bases with no gene match: 4. Each CDR3 protein is one row after TCRdb ran MiXCR on the 5' RACE reads. The sample yields some 710,000 distinct CDR3 sequences, around 6% seen once. The sample comprised naive T cells sorted from blood. V gene TRBV5-5 combines with J gene TRBJ1-5, with 10 bases that match TRBD1. The clonotype comes from a man aged 18 to 30 in good health. DNA of the CDR3: TGTGCCAGCAGCCCGGACAGGGGGGACAATCAGCCCCAGCATTTT. It encodes CASSPDRGDNQPQHF.